What follows is one T cell receptor (delta chain) and its context. This clone was recorded a few times. This clone's antigen is unknown. No base qualities exist here, and no much larger clone lies one base off it. The receptor library was made with PCR. TCRdb records Illumina MiSeq as the sequencer. TCRdb reran clone calling on the public reads with CATT; rows sharing one DNA sequence were then combined. Present in this sample are about 6,400 delta-chain clones, 35% to 45% of which were seen just once. The top ten constitute about 9.4% of the sample. The junction carries 16 bases between V and J, which are trimmed by 5 bases and 0 bases respectively. The germline V gene specifies TSWWSYY as CDR1 and QGS as CDR2. The CDR3 numbers 16 residues from cysteine through phenylalanine. Of all the DNA, just the CDR3 is kept, 48 bases in frame from base 1. These data originate in a study of human gamma delta and Vdelta1 T cells (dated by TCRdb to the late 2010s). With regard to the full study: Delta One T cells, Vd1+ gamma-delta T cells, were investigated in the study as cytotoxic effectors against acute myeloid leukemia. What the research found in general, with its limitations: Polyclonality and broad cytotoxic targeting of acute myeloid leukemia were reported for Delta One T cells.

Sample: Vdelta1 gamma-delta T cells from blood grown in culture (DOT cells). Per the publication, the cell subset or site label means: Delta One T cells, in vitro expanded/differentiated Vd1+ gamma-delta T cells. The chain links TRDV1 with TRDJ1; the D gene identity is not certain. The sequence came from a human donor in good health. The CDR3 corresponds to CALGSHTAAHTDKLIF. The nucleotide sequence is given as TGTGCTCTTGGGTCCCACACCGCAGCCCACACCGATAAACTCATCTTT.